The next 29 T cell receptor beta chains were all read from a single sample in a study of siplizumab effects on memory and regulatory T cells. Sequenced by immunoSEQ multiplex PCR; TCRdb stores in-frame clones only, minus some. The table includes about 100,000 clones, around 90% detected once. Specimen: CD4+ T cells sorted from blood. The source of these receptors is a human donor in good health.

The chain has TRBV6-5 and TRBJ2-5, with 9 bases aligning to TRBD2. This CDR3 is 15 amino acids long. Germline V gene data show CDR1 as MNHEY and CDR2 as SVGAGI. J was trimmed by 3 bases and V by 0 bases; bases with no gene match: 2. DNA for the CDR3: TGTGCCAGCAGTTACTCGAAGCGGGGGGAAGAGACCCAGTACTTC. As protein: CASSYSKRGEETQYF.

This clone was detected only a few times. The chain links TRBV7-6 to TRBJ2-7; D uncertain. Germline values: CDR1 SGHVS, CDR2 FNYEAQ. CDR3 length: 15 residues. Trimming stripped 1 base from V and 5 bases from J, with 15 bases between. CDR3: CASSLELQRFNEQYF. CDR3 coding DNA: TGTGCCAGCAGCTTAGAGCTACAGCGATTCAACGAGCAGTACTTC.

The CDR3 loop is CASSPRISGNTIYF. In DNA, the CDR3 is TGTGCCAGCAGCCCCCGAATTTCCGGAAACACCATATATTTT. The V call is TRBV7-9, the J call TRBJ1-3; the D is unclear. V lost 5 bases, J lost 4 bases, and 12 bases lay in between. From germline, CDR1 is SEHNR and CDR2 FQNEAQ (reference sequence). The CDR3 covers 14 residues. The whole variable domain, filled in from reference TRBV7-9 and TRBJ1-3, reads DTGVSQNPRHKITKRGQNVTFRCDPISEHNRLYWYRQTLGQGPEFLTYFQNEAQLEKSRLLSDRFSAERPKGSFSTLEIQRTEQGDSAMYLCASSPRISGNTIYFGEGSWLTVV.

The chain employs TRBV27 and TRBJ1-5; TRBD1 agrees at 8 bases. This CDR3 comprises 15 residues. Germline V gene lookup returns CDR1 MNHEY and CDR2 SMNVEV (reference sequence). Germline trimming cut 5 bases from V and 3 bases from J; bases unmatched to any gene: 6. The CDR3 bases are TGTGCCAGCAGTAACACAGGGGGGGCCAATCAGCCCCAGCATTTT. Translated, it gives CASSNTGGANQPQHF.

The chain joins TRBV7-2 to TRBJ1-1; D remains ambiguous. Looked up from germline, CDR1 is SGHTA and CDR2 is FQGNSA. This CDR3 region has 14 residues. V lost 5 bases and J 3 bases, leaving 13 bases between the germline ends. In nucleotides, the CDR3 is TGTGCCAGCAGCATAAGCGTGAGCTACACTGAAGCTTTCTTT. It translates to CASSISVSYTEAFF.

The chain couples TRBV7-6 to TRBJ2-3; 9 nucleotides agree with TRBD2. Germline-derived CDR1 and CDR2 are SGHVS and FNYEAQ. J lost 6 bases, V lost 4 bases, and 8 bases had no gene match. There are 15 residues in the CDR3. CDR3: CASSSRGGQTDTQYF. The CDR3 DNA reads TGTGCCAGCAGCTCGCGGGGGGGCCAAACGGATACGCAGTATTTT. The full variable domain, its missing parts supplied by reference TRBV7-6 and TRBJ2-3, is GAGVSQSPRYKVTKRGQDVALRCDPISGHVSLYWYRQALGQGPEFLTYFNYEAQQDKSGLPNDRFSAERPEGSISTLTIQRTEQRDSAMYRCASSSRGGQTDTQYFGPGTRLTVL.

This clone was seen a few times. CDR3 residues: CATRGNQPQHF. In DNA, the CDR3 is TGTGCCACAAGGGGCAATCAGCCCCAGCATTTT. The rearrangement joins TRBV6-1 to TRBJ1-5; D gene uncertain. CDR1 MNHNS and CDR2 SASEGT come from the germline V gene. Trimming pared 10 bases from V and 2 bases from J, leaving 6 bases between. The CDR3 extends over 11 amino acids.

This clone was recorded once. This chain connects TRBV28 to TRBJ2-4, with D perhaps being TRBD1 or TRBD2 (5 bases each). Germline V lookup: CDR1 MDHEN, CDR2 SYDVKM. Trimming removed 10 bases from V and 0 bases from J, with 13 bases in between. The CDR3 sequence is 14 residues long. The CDR3 region is CATTVGVAKNIQYF. CDR3 nucleotides: TGTGCCACCACGGTGGGGGTAGCCAAAAACATTCAGTACTTC.

The chain couples TRBV9 to TRBJ2-2; the match to TRBD2 covers 7 bases. Germline V gene sequence: CDR1 SGDLS, CDR2 YYNGEE. V dropped 0 bases and J dropped 1; count of bases not matched to a gene: 0. The CDR3 loop spans 15 amino acids. CDR3: CASSVAGGNTGELFF. CDR3 nucleotides: TGTGCCAGCAGCGTAGCGGGGGGGAACACCGGGGAGCTGTTTTTT.

The chain joins TRBV6-1 to TRBJ1-1, with TRBD1 identical over 9 bases. The CDR3 has 15 amino acids. CDR1 is MNHNS and CDR2 is SASEGT in the germline V gene. V was pared by 3 bases and J by 1 base, with 3 bases of the junction left unmatched. The CDR3 protein is CASSDPGQGNTEAFF. The DNA for the CDR3 is TGTGCCAGCAGTGACCCGGGACAGGGGAACACTGAAGCTTTCTTT.

The chain combines TRBV11-2 with TRBJ1-1; no clear D. V was cut by 1 base and J by 4 bases, with 10 bases left in between. The CDR3 runs to 14 residues. From germline, CDR1 is SGHAT and CDR2 FQNNGV. For the CDR3, the DNA is TGTGCCAGCAGCTTAGGTTATGAGGGCACTGAAGCTTTCTTT. Translating it yields CASSLGYEGTEAFF.

This chain uses TRBV18 with TRBJ2-1, with D possibly being TRBD2 (6 bases). Trimming stripped 3 bases from V and 8 bases from J, with 20 bases between. CDR3 length equals 16 residues. Germline V gene sequence: CDR1 KGHSH, CDR2 LQKENI. This chain's CDR3 is CASSPLLVSGSDEQFF. DNA of the CDR3: TGTGCCAGCTCACCTCTACTAGTTAGCGGTAGCGATGAGCAGTTCTTC.

This sequence joins TRBV21-1 and TRBJ2-3. TRBV21-1 counts as a pseudogene. The length of the CDR3 is 14 residues. CDR3 in amino acids: CASSKVGTTDTQYF. The CDR3 DNA reads as TGTGCCAGCAGCAAAGTGGGTACCACAGATACGCAGTATTTT.

This clone was observed once. The chain carries TRBV21-1 and TRBJ2-7; the DNA was not used to check the table's D call, TRBD2. TRBV21-1 is termed a pseudogene. The CDR3 extends over 18 amino acids. CDR3 sequence (DNA): TGTGCCAGCAGCCACCGCCGGGAGCGGGGGGCCTTCCCCTACGAGCAGTACTTC. Its protein product is CASSHRRERGAFPYEQYF.

The V call is TRBV10-3, the J call TRBJ1-6, with D hard to call. Germline-derived CDR1 and CDR2 are ENHRY and SYGVKD. CDR3 size: 12 residues. The V and J ends lost 6 bases and 6 bases respectively, with 6 bases between them. The DNA for the CDR3 is TGTGCCATCAGCGGCGGTAATTCACCCCTCCACTTT. This codes for CAISGGNSPLHF.

This clone was seen a handful of times. This chain connects TRBV18 to TRBJ2-5; D is ambiguous. V was cut by 6 bases and J by 6 bases, with 20 bases left in between. The CDR3 covers 15 residues. The germline CDR1 and CDR2 sequences are KGHSH and LQKENI. CDR3 residues: CASSPSAGTVKTQYF. The CDR3 nucleotides are TGTGCCAGCTCGCCCTCCGCCGGAACGGTAAAGACCCAGTACTTC.

The chain combines TRBV7-9 with TRBJ2-5; the match to TRBD1 covers 7 bases. The V gene end was trimmed by 6 bases and the J gene end by 4 bases; junction bases not matched to a gene: 5. Germline CDR1 and CDR2: SEHNR and FQNEAQ (reference sequence). CDR3 length: 13 amino acids. CDR3 protein: CASRRRQGETQYF. As DNA, the CDR3 is TGTGCCAGCAGACGGAGACAGGGAGAGACCCAGTACTTC.

This clone occurred once. CDR3 sequence: CAWSLGQGYEQYF. The DNA of the CDR3 is TGTGCCTGGAGCCTTGGGCAGGGGTACGAGCAGTACTTC. The chain carries TRBV30 and TRBJ2-7; D is possibly TRBD1 (6 bases). The CDR3 has 13 amino acids. Germline assignment: CDR1 GTSNPN and CDR2 SVGIG (reference sequence). V was shortened by 3 bases and J by 4 bases, with 13 bases between the two germline ends. The full variable domain, rest sourced from reference TRBV30 and TRBJ2-7, is SQTIHQWPATLVQPVGSPLSLECTVEGTSNPNLYWYRQAAGRGLQLLFYSVGIGQISSEVPQNLSASRPQDRQFILSSKKLLLSDSGFYLCAWSLGQGYEQYFGPGTRLTVT.

The CDR3 DNA is TGCAGCGTTGAATTAGGGGGCTCTGGGGCCAACGTCCTGACTTTC. It translates to CSVELGGSGANVLTF. The J gene is TRBJ2-6, the V gene TRBV29-1; TRBD1 is a possible D gene (6 bases). The germline gives CDR1 SQVTM, CDR2 ANQGSEA. This CDR3 has 15 residues. Trimming pared 2 bases from V and 0 bases from J, leaving 8 bases between.

The chain has TRBV4-1 and TRBJ1-3; no clear D. The CDR3 has 16 residues. CDR1 and CDR2 from the germline V gene are MGHRA and YSYEKL. V gave up 0 bases and J gave up 0 bases, with 9 bases separating them. The CDR3 DNA sequence: TGCGCCAGCAGCCAAGACCCCGGAGACTCTGGAAACACCATATATTTT. Encoded protein: CASSQDPGDSGNTIYF.

V and J are TRBV6-1 and TRBJ1-3; no reliable D call. Deletions cut 6 bases from V and 4 bases from J, with 7 bases between. CDR1 is MNHNS, CDR2 SASEGT, per germline. CDR3 length: 12 amino acids. CDR3 region: CASSPDGNTIYF. The CDR3 nucleotides read TGTGCCAGCAGCCCCGACGGAAACACCATATATTTT.

The genes are TRBV12-5 and TRBJ2-1; a weak D match, TRBD2 (5 bases). The CDR3 length is 14 residues. Trimming removed 5 bases from V and 6 bases from J, with 14 bases in between. Per germline, CDR1 LGHNT and CDR2 FRNRAP. CDR3 region: CASGSGEGSNEQFF. The CDR3, as DNA: TGTGCTAGTGGTAGCGGAGAGGGCTCCAATGAGCAGTTCTTC.

The chain has TRBV6-6 and TRBJ2-1, with TRBD1 as a possible D gene (6 bases). Germline V lookup: CDR1 MNHNY, CDR2 SVGAGI (reference sequence). The CDR3 runs 14 residues. Trimming stripped 8 bases from V and 0 bases from J, with 11 bases between. The CDR3 DNA reads as TGTGCCAGCTGGGACACCAGCTCCTACAATGAGCAGTTCTTC. Protein sequence: CASWDTSSYNEQFF.

The rearrangement uses TRBV6-4 and TRBJ2-1; TRBD2 agrees at 9 bases. The germline CDR1 and CDR2 sequences are MRHNA and SNTAGT. Losses at the gene ends were 9 bases for V and 7 bases for J; bases not matched to a gene: 10. The CDR3 runs to 14 residues. CDR3 in amino acids: CARDAGGQGNEQFF. The CDR3 DNA follows: TGTGCCAGGGATGCGGGGGGGCAGGGTAATGAGCAGTTCTTC.

V gene TRBV4-1 combines with J gene TRBJ2-7, with 8 bases aligning to TRBD1. CDR1 is MGHRA and CDR2 is YSYEKL in the germline V gene. With 4 bases clipped from V and 6 bases from J, the junction kept 14 bases outside the gene matches. The CDR3 is made up of 16 amino acids. Here the CDR3 reads CASSRGEGTGRFEQYF. The CDR3 region has the DNA TGCGCCAGCAGCCGAGGGGAAGGGACAGGCCGTTTCGAGCAGTACTTC.

This clone showed up just a few times. The J gene is TRBJ2-7, the V gene TRBV21-1; the table's D call, TRBD2, has no DNA check behind it. TRBV21-1 is labeled a pseudogene. There are 12 residues in the CDR3. The CDR3 nucleotides are TGTGCCACCTTCGGGGTAGCCTACGAGCAGTACTTC. This codes for CATFGVAYEQYF.

The chain carries TRBV9 and TRBJ2-5; unclear D gene. The CDR3 is made up of 11 amino acids. Looked up from germline, CDR1 is SGDLS and CDR2 is YYNGEE. V lost 6 bases and J lost 1, with 4 bases in between. Here the CDR3 reads CASNPQETQYF. The CDR3 DNA reads TGTGCCAGCAACCCCCAAGAGACCCAGTACTTC.

The V call is TRBV4-1, the J call TRBJ2-7; D is perhaps TRBD1 or TRBD2 (5 bases each). The CDR3 is 16 residues long. The V and J ends lost 2 bases and 4 bases respectively, with 18 bases between them. Germline V gives CDR1 MGHRA, CDR2 YSYEKL. The CDR3 nucleotides are TGCGCCAGCAGCCAACAATTCCCCGGGACGGCGTACGAGCAGTACTTC. Its protein product is CASSQQFPGTAYEQYF.

The V call is TRBV18, the J call TRBJ2-2; D not certain. This CDR3 region has 14 residues. Germline V CDR1 and CDR2: KGHSH, LQKENI. Trimming took off 3 bases at V and 6 bases at J, with 11 bases between the two ends. CDR3 sequence (DNA): TGTGCCAGCTCACCTCTGAGTTTTCCCGGGGAGCTGTTTTTT. It translates to CASSPLSFPGELFF.